This T cell receptor beta chain was sequenced for a study of cytomegalovirus exposure and HLA in healthy donors (dated by TCRdb to 2016 to 2017). Study-wide context: In an earlier analysis of roughly 590 of the donors, approximately 260 Gb of sequence data and some 120 million unique TCR beta sequences from 180 million or so T cells were reported. In an earlier analysis of roughly 540 of the donors, high-throughput TCR beta sequencing was used to judge whether each TCR beta V gene segment behaved as functional or pseudogenic. In addition to the first cohort of hundreds of subjects, a separate validation cohort of 120 different subjects was used. All discovery cohort repertoires had been generated on a single sequencing platform. A later genetic analysis used genome-wide SNP genotypes for about 65% of the roughly 670 donors, treating that subset as a discovery cohort. The number of donors typed differed by locus, with roughly 629-640 for A, B, C, DRB1 and DQB1, 522 for DQA1, approximately 570 for DPA1, and around 450 for DPB1. Donor age, sex, ethnicity and CMV serostatus were collected together with the repertoire data. Class I and class II HLA loci were covered by the typing at four-digit resolution. The study aimed to test whether cataloging public T cell receptors could reveal signatures of past pathogen exposure. On average, 235,054 unique TCR beta nucleotide sequences were sequenced per donor among a few hundred genotyped donors of the cohort, with around 19% of those sequences being non-productive. To predict cytomegalovirus infection status, the study brought together high-throughput TCR immunosequencing, statistical association of individual TCRs with disease status, and machine learning. Rather than drawing on any new phenotypic data, the later analysis identified candidate immune exposures from TCR beta sequences and the way those sequences occurred across donors. A handful of DR-DQ haplotypes were handled as single units for association and clustering because linkage in the cohort was strong. The T cell repertoires of around 670 subjects were profiled by immunosequencing and related to cytomegalovirus serostatus. The genetic ancestry cluster associated with self-reported Caucasian donors included around four fifths of the approximately 410 genotyped donors. A later analysis re-examined previously published TCR beta repertoires from more than 550 donors and added high-resolution HLA genotyping to investigate patterns of TCR occurrence. An early release that covered some 640 HLA-typed donors contained about 300 gigabases of sequencing data and around 80 million unique TCR sequences.

Receptors were amplified or captured by the immunoSEQ multiplex PCR assay. The multiplex PCR relied on a mix of 60 forward primers for TCR Vbeta segments and 13 reverse primers for TCR Jbeta segments. The CDR3 region of rearranged TCR beta genes was amplified from genomic DNA by a multiplex PCR assay. The Illumina HiSeq System was used to sequence the amplified TCR beta libraries as 87-base-pair reads. For the original study's pipeline: Across the 670 or so repertoires, a later analysis counted roughly 84 million unique TCR beta chains, around 11 million of which were shared by at least two donors. Raw reads were error-corrected and collapsed into unique sequences with a nearest-neighbor algorithm that merged closely related sequences to remove PCR and sequencing errors. V, D and J gene segments were assigned by aligning CDR3 sequences to IMGT reference sequences. For a sequence to be retained, a match of at least six nucleotides to both a V gene segment and a J gene segment was required. A rearrangement was called productive if the CDR3 had no stop codons and remained in frame with V and J, and every other rearrangement was called non-productive. CDR3 was defined according to IMGT convention as the region running from the second conserved V-encoded cysteine to the conserved J-encoded phenylalanine. The earlier analysis of more than 450 of the donors excluded sequences that lacked an unambiguous match to a single V gene segment. In an earlier analysis of 500 to 750 of the donors, V segments were called functional above 56.7% productive rearrangements and were called segregating when the between-donor standard deviation exceeded 5%. To diagnose cytomegalovirus status from the catalog of TCR beta chain sequences, a statistical classification framework was built. In a later analysis, TCR nucleotide sequences were compared against IMGT/GENE-DB human TR gene sequences so that V and J genes could be assigned. Using the TCRdist pipeline, a later analysis assigned CDR3 sequences along with most-parsimonious VDJ recombination scenarios. In a later analysis, each TCR beta chain was defined by its CDR3 amino acid sequence together with its V-gene family, and reads lacking a unique V-gene family were excluded. To address suspected cross-contamination and a sequencing artifact, a later analysis removed several hundred highly shared, low-generation-probability nucleotide sequences. For each public chain, a later analysis derived a clonal expansion index from normalized ranks of inferred template counts within each repertoire. Generation probabilities in a later analysis came from a VDJ recombination model fitted to out-of-frame rearrangements, and those results were checked against IGoR. In a later analysis, hypergeometric tests were used to score TCR-TCR, TCR-HLA and TCR-CMV co-occurrence, with a repertoire-size bias correction applied to TCR pairs. A later analysis estimated false discovery rates by permuting HLA or CMV assignments 20 times. In a later analysis, co-occurring TCRs were grouped using DBSCAN, with TCRdist sequence similarity added in when clustering inside HLA-allele-positive subsets. For co-occurrence clustering, repertoires with fewer than 30,000 or more than 120,000 public chains were excluded, along with several repertoires with anomalous nucleotide sharing. TCRdb took this table from immuneACCESS and kept in-frame rearrangements with V and J called. Such tables lack part of the clones; where checked against another copy, unresolved V genes explain under half of the gap, and the rest is unexplained. That table supplies the V and J calls and clone size; D and trimming were determined from the DNA. Here the sample has about 110,000 clones; about 16% occur a single time. Jointly, the top ten make up roughly 2% of the sample.

Between the V and J ends, shortened by 0 bases and 9 bases respectively, the junction contains 17 bases. Looking up the germline V gene yields CDR1 SGHVS and CDR2 FQNEAQ. Taken from cysteine to phenylalanine, the CDR3 has 15 residues. The CDR3 DNA has 45 bases and is translated from base 1. Overall study results and their limits: In both the original and validation cohorts, the classifier was reported to diagnose cytomegalovirus status with high specificity and sensitivity. Roughly uniform sequencing depth across donors was assumed in presence/absence analyses, although this assumption may not hold. The authors suggested that the approach could potentially be generalized to other disease states and immunological phenotypes. In a later analysis, several top co-occurrence clusters were reported to appear linked to parvovirus B19, influenza, CMV and Epstein-Barr virus. Because counts were too low, seventeen rarely observed V segments, including chromosome 9 orphons, were left out of the earlier analysis of approximately 500 of the donors. A later analysis found that TCR association rates varied across HLA loci, with DRB1 alleles showing the most associated TCRs and HLA-C alleles the fewest. Immune exposure information for the cohort was limited to CMV serostatus. Broadly in line with IMGT annotations, most TCR beta V segments showed up in productive rearrangements about 90% or about 30% of the time in an earlier analysis of several hundred of the donors. A later analysis associated 16,951 TCR beta sequences with specific HLA alleles at a false discovery rate of 0.05. The 87-base-pair reads could not distinguish some IMGT-functional V segments, including TRBV6-2 and TRBV6-3, so those segments were excluded. In a later genetic analysis, a missense DCLRE1C variant was associated with V-gene and J-gene trimming of TCR beta chains, and the association was replicated in an independent cohort. A few of the identified cytomegalovirus-associated TCR beta chains were confirmed in vitro to be specific for cytomegalovirus antigens. Only TCR beta chains were sequenced in this cohort, and the absence of alpha or paired-chain data limited detectable features. A cluster of highly shared sequence variants was judged likely to be a technical artifact of the sequencing pipeline. A further reported finding was that TCR beta sequences accurately predicted the HLA-A and HLA-B alleles for most subjects in the first cohort. In a later analysis, HLA-associated TCR beta chains showed more clonal expansion and lower generation probabilities than non-associated chains that were equally common. Most CMV-associated TCR beta chains appeared to be HLA-restricted in a later analysis, and the HLA associations seemed to be driven largely by CMV exposure. In a later genetic analysis, fewer N-insertions in productive TCRs were reported among donors in an Asian-associated ancestry cluster than the roughly 700-donor mean. Most TCR sequences were observed very rarely across donors, whereas some public TCRs were present in many individuals. The study listed 170 or so TCR beta chains as associated with cytomegalovirus. Strong co-occurrence of HLA alleles, especially DR and DQ, made assigning TCR associations to individual alleles difficult. HLA typing was unavailable for some donors at each locus, so association tests used only the typed subset. Linkage disequilibrium might explain the correlated functional status among segregating V segments, but an unknown experimental factor could not be excluded.

The cohort consisted of 666 healthy bone marrow donors. Cohort members were all nominally healthy when sampled, although unrecorded immune exposures were likely present. The donor tested CMV seronegative and was one of the 352 seronegative cohort members. Each donor provided a peripheral blood sample, and peripheral blood mononuclear cells were used for TCR beta sequencing. Genomic DNA extraction from the blood cell samples was performed with the Qiagen DNeasy Blood Extraction Kit. Comments on this clone: Its antigen is still unknown. It has no much larger one-base neighbor in the sample; base qualities were not kept.

The sequenced sample consisted of PBMCs. The chain is made from TRBV7-8 and TRBJ2-5, and TRBD2 may be the D gene, going by 6 matching bases. This sequence originates from a woman aged 18 to 35 in good health and CMV-seronegative. The CDR3 protein: CASSLARGWYGAQYF. The nucleotide sequence is given as TGTGCCAGCAGCTTAGCTCGGGGGTGGTACGGGGCCCAGTACTTC.